This is a list of T cell receptor beta chains from one sample in a study of CD8 T cells in Susac syndrome. TCRdb reanalysed the immunoSEQ multiplex PCR reads using MiXCR and keeps one entry per CDR3 protein. The sample includes some 250,000 distinct CDR3 sequences, 90% to 96% of them seen just once. Sample: CD4+ T cells from PBMCs. The receptors shown here come from a human donor with Susac syndrome. The CDR3 runs from the conserved cysteine through the conserved F or W. D genes are given only for firm matches. Size is stated for part of the rows, as once, few or many counts, or as a class when the clone is expanded.

D gene	clone size	V gene	J gene	CDR3 length	CDR3 DNA	CDR3 protein
.	.	TRBV3-1	TRBJ2-4	11	TGTGCCAGCAGCCGGGAGAACGCTCAGTACTTC	CASSRENAQYF
.	.	TRBV11-1	TRBJ2-1	17	TGTGCCAGCAGCTTAGGATCATCCTCCCGAGGGGGGAATGAGCAGTTCTTC	CASSLGSSSRGGNEQFF
.	.	TRBV5-1	TRBJ2-1	15	TGCGCCAGCAGCTTGGTGTCGTCGAGCGGAATTGAACAGTTCTTC	CASSLVSSSGIEQFF
TRBD1	.	TRBV20-1	TRBJ2-5	16	TGCAGTGCTAGAGATTTTTTCTTAGGGGGCGGAGAGACCCAGTACTTC	CSARDFFLGGGETQYF
.	.	TRBV20-1	TRBJ1-4	17	TGCAGTGCTAGAGGCTCGGCACACCTCTCGGCTAATGAAAAACTGTTTTTT	CSARGSAHLSANEKLFF
.	.	TRBV29-1	TRBJ2-6	14	TGCAGCGTTGATGAGCCTTTTGGGGCCAACGTCCTGACTTTC	CSVDEPFGANVLTF
.	.	TRBV4-1	TRBJ1-5	17	TGCGCCAGCAGCCAGGGGGGAGCGCGCGGTAGCAATCAGCCCCAGCATTTT	CASSQGGARGSNQPQHF
.	.	TRBV7-7	TRBJ2-3	13	TGTGCTAGCACCCCTCTCACCACAGATACGCAGTATTTT	CASTPLTTDTQYF
.	.	TRBV25-1	TRBJ1-2	16	TGTGCCAGCAGTGTGTCAGGGGCTCTACCTCTCTATGGCTACACCTTC	CASSVSGALPLYGYTF
.	.	TRBV20-1	TRBJ2-1	11	TGCAGTGCTAGAAAGGATACTGAGCAGTTCTTC	CSARKDTEQFF
.	once	TRBV3-1	TRBJ1-2	14	TGTGCCAGCAGCCAACCCGGCAGGCTTAGCGGCTACACCTTC	CASSQPGRLSGYTF
.	.	TRBV20-1	TRBJ1-4	16	TGCAGTGCTACAAAGATGGGGGCAGCGCCGGTCGGGCAACTGTTTTTT	CSATKMGAAPVGQLFF
TRBD2	once	TRBV5-1	TRBJ2-5	17	TGCGCCAGCAGCTCCCTATCTCGAGCGGGAAGCAGTGCGACCCAGTACTTC	CASSSLSRAGSSATQYF
.	.	TRBV29-1	TRBJ2-1	11	TGCAGCGTTGTTAAGTACAATGAGCAGTTCTTC	CSVVKYNEQFF
TRBD1	.	TRBV20-1	TRBJ1-4	15	TGCAGTGCTAGGGATCCGGGACAGGGTGCTGAAAAACTGTTTTTT	CSARDPGQGAEKLFF
TRBD1	.	TRBV12-3/TRBV12-4	TRBJ2-1	16	TGTGCCAGCAGTCGTTTCACCGGGACAGGTTACAATGAGCAGTTCTTC	CASSRFTGTGYNEQFF
.	.	TRBV12-3/TRBV12-4	TRBJ1-5	15	TGTGCCAGCAGTTTCCAGGGACGGAGCAATCAGCCCCAGCATTTT	CASSFQGRSNQPQHF
TRBD1	.	TRBV7-9	TRBJ2-1	15	TGTGCCAGCAGCTTAGGACAGGGGGCGGTCAATGAGCAGTTCTTC	CASSLGQGAVNEQFF
.	.	TRBV19	TRBJ1-1	11	TGTGCCAGTAGGATAGACACTGAAGCTTTCTTT	CASRIDTEAFF
.	.	TRBV7-9	TRBJ2-3	14	TGTGCCAGCAGCTTAGCGACTAGTCGGGATACGCAGTATTTT	CASSLATSRDTQYF
TRBD1	.	TRBV24-1	TRBJ1-5	16	TGTGCCACCAGTGATCCCGGGACAGGGCCAAATCAGCCCCAGCATTTT	CATSDPGTGPNQPQHF
TRBD1	once	TRBV15	TRBJ2-1	16	TGTGCCACCAGCAGGACCGGGACAGGGGGTCCGCTATCGAATTTCTTC	CATSRTGTGGPLSNFF
.	.	TRBV20-1	TRBJ2-7	13	TGCAGTGCTCTTCGAACCGGGATCAACGAGCAGTACTTC	CSALRTGINEQYF
TRBD1	.	TRBV29-1	TRBJ1-1	16	TGCAGCGTTGACTGCTGGGCAGGGGGCGCTTGTACTGAAGCTTTCTTT	CSVDCWAGGACTEAFF
TRBD2	.	TRBV5-6	TRBJ2-5	15	TGTGCCAGCAGCGCTTACGGGACTAGCGGGTTTACCCAGTACTTC	CASSAYGTSGFTQYF
.	once	TRBV6-5	TRBJ2-6	14	TGTGCCAGCAAGATCGCATCTGGGGCCAACGTCCTGACTTTC	CASKIASGANVLTF
TRBD1	.	TRBV20-1	TRBJ1-5	15	TGCAGTGCTAGACCTCGACAGGGGGGCAATCAGCCCCAGCATTTT	CSARPRQGGNQPQHF
.	.	TRBV18	TRBJ2-7	16	TGTGCCAGCTCACCGCCGGGGGCGGGCGATTCCTACGAGCAGTACTTC	CASSPPGAGDSYEQYF
TRBD1	.	TRBV7-3	TRBJ2-3	15	TGTGCCAGCAGCTTACAGGGACAGGGGGTAGATACGCAGTATTTT	CASSLQGQGVDTQYF
.	.	TRBV20-1	TRBJ2-1	12	TGCAGTGCTCCAGCGACTACAAATGAGCAGTTCTTC	CSAPATTNEQFF
.	.	TRBV21-1	TRBJ1-5	14	TGTGCCAGCAGCAAAGGAGGGGGACTGGCGCCCCAGCATTTT	CASSKGGGLAPQHF
.	few	TRBV7-2	TRBJ1-1	13	TGTGCCAGCAGCTATCAGTGGAACACTGAAGCTTTCTTT	CASSYQWNTEAFF
.	.	TRBV29-1	TRBJ1-2	13	TGCAGCGTGCGAAGACCGGAGTACGCTGGCTACACCTTC	CSVRRPEYAGYTF
.	.	TRBV25-1	TRBJ2-7	14	TGTGCCAGCAGTACCACTCTCAAATCCTACGAGCAGTACTTC	CASSTTLKSYEQYF
.	.	TRBV19	TRBJ2-1	12	TGTGCCAGTAGTCCCCGGTGGGGTGAGCAGTTCTTC	CASSPRWGEQFF
TRBD2	.	TRBV7-9	TRBJ2-3	14	TGTGCCAGCAGCTTCGAACTAGCGGATCGTACGCAGTATTTT	CASSFELADRTQYF
TRBD2	once	TRBV4-1	TRBJ2-2	16	TGCGCCAGCAGCCTCGGACTAGCGGGGGACACCGGGGAGCTGTTTTTT	CASSLGLAGDTGELFF
TRBD1	once	TRBV14	TRBJ1-2	14	TGTGCCAGCAGCGACTTGGACAGGGACTATGGCTACACCTTC	CASSDLDRDYGYTF